The next 18 T cell receptor beta chains were all read from a single sample in a study of blood T cell repertoires in COVID-19. Sequenced by immunoSEQ multiplex PCR; TCRdb stores in-frame clones only, minus some. This sample has almost 400,000 clones, with about 90% found just once. The sample comprised PBMCs or T cells enriched from blood (not recorded which). The receptors derive from a woman in her thirties who had recovered from COVID-19.

V gene TRBV2 combines with J gene TRBJ1-5; D ambiguous. V lost 4 bases to trimming and J lost 0 bases, with 7 bases between them. The CDR3 covers 14 residues. CDR1 and CDR2 from the germline V gene are SNHLY and FYNNEI. The DNA of the CDR3 is TGTGCCAGCAGTGGTAGATCTAGCAATCAGCCCCAGCATTTT. It translates to CASSGRSSNQPQHF.

J is TRBJ1-6 and V is TRBV28; perhaps TRBD1 as D (5 bases). The germline V and J ends were trimmed by 1 base and 9 bases, with 16 bases remaining between them. In germline, CDR1 is MDHEN, CDR2 SYDVKM. The CDR3 has 16 amino acids. The CDR3 sequence: CASSLYPQGGTSPLHF. For the CDR3, the DNA is TGTGCCAGCAGTTTATATCCGCAGGGAGGTACTTCACCCCTCCACTTT. Supplemented by reference TRBV28 and TRBJ1-6, the full variable domain reads DVKVTQSSRYLVKRTGEKVFLECVQDMDHENMFWYRQDPGLGLRLIYFSYDVKMKEKGDIPEGYSVSREKKERFSLILESASTNQTSMYLCASSLYPQGGTSPLHFGNGTRLTVT.

V usage is TRBV27 and J usage is TRBJ2-1, with TRBD2 identical over 7 bases. With 5 bases clipped from V and 3 bases from J, the junction kept 10 bases outside the gene matches. CDR3 length: 16 amino acids. CDR1 and CDR2 (germline): MNHEY, SMNVEV (reference sequence). CDR3 DNA: TGTGCCAGCAGTCCGCGCCGACTAGCCTTCTACAATGAGCAGTTCTTC. Protein: CASSPRRLAFYNEQFF.

This clone was found a few times. The J gene is TRBJ2-7, the V gene TRBV6-6; possible D gene TRBD1, 6 bases. The germline V gene encodes CDR1 MNHNY and CDR2 SVGAGI (reference sequence). V lost 3 bases and J 0 bases, leaving 9 bases between the germline ends. CDR3 length equals 14 residues. The CDR3 coding sequence is TGTGCCAGCAGTTATCAGGACAGCTCCTACGAGCAGTACTTC. It encodes CASSYQDSSYEQYF.

This chain joins TRBV4-1 and TRBJ1-3, with 8 bases aligning to TRBD1. This CDR3 has 19 residues. V dropped 4 bases and J dropped 4; count of bases not matched to a gene: 18. CDR1 and CDR2 from the germline V gene are MGHRA and YSYEKL. This chain's CDR3 is CASSRPGQGVGRRGNTIYF. As DNA, the CDR3 is TGCGCCAGCAGCCGGCCCGGACAGGGCGTCGGTCGTCGGGGAAACACCATATATTTT.

The CDR3 region has the DNA TGTGCCAGCAGCTTGGACGGAGGCACTGAAGCTTTCTTT. This codes for CASSLDGGTEAFF. This rearrangement joins TRBV7-9 to TRBJ1-1; D unresolved. In germline, CDR1 is SEHNR, CDR2 FQNEAQ (reference sequence). The V and J ends lost 3 bases and 4 bases respectively, with 9 bases between them. The CDR3 totals 13 residues. Filled out from reference TRBV7-9 and TRBJ1-1, the complete variable domain reads DTGVSQNPRHKITKRGQNVTFRCDPISEHNRLYWYRQTLGQGPEFLTYFQNEAQLEKSRLLSDRFSAERPKGSFSTLEIQRTEQGDSAMYLCASSLDGGTEAFFGQGTRLTVV.

V gene TRBV9 combines with J gene TRBJ1-5; D is unresolved. Germline lookup yields CDR1 SGDLS and CDR2 YYNGEE. The germline V and J ends were trimmed by 4 bases and 6 bases, with 17 bases remaining between them. The CDR3 is 15 residues long. The DNA of the CDR3 is TGTGCCAGCAGCCCCTTCGACTCTGGGTCTCAGCCCCAGCATTTT. Encoded protein: CASSPFDSGSQPQHF.

The chain is built from TRBV2 and TRBJ1-5; TRBD1 matches 8 bases. Germline V gives CDR1 SNHLY, CDR2 FYNNEI. Losses at the gene ends were 4 bases for V and 3 bases for J; bases not matched to a gene: 8. This CDR3 spans 16 amino acids. The CDR3: CASSVERTGTNQPQHF. For the CDR3, the DNA is TGTGCCAGCAGTGTCGAAAGGACAGGGACCAATCAGCCCCAGCATTTT.

In DNA, the CDR3 is TGTGCCAGCAGCAAGATCAGTGGCCTCACCGGGGAGCTGTTTTTT. It codes for CASSKISGLTGELFF. The chain links TRBV28 to TRBJ2-2; D remains ambiguous. The CDR3 is 15 amino acids. Trimming removed 6 bases at V and 4 bases at J, with 15 bases between. Germline V CDR1 and CDR2: MDHEN, SYDVKM.

The chain uses TRBV2 and TRBJ1-2; perhaps TRBD1 as D (6 bases). V lost 6 bases, J lost 1 base, and 9 bases lay in between. Germline V lookup: CDR1 SNHLY, CDR2 FYNNEI. The CDR3 has 13 amino acids. DNA for the CDR3: TGTGCCAGCAGCGGGGACATTAACTATGGCTACACCTTC. Its translation: CASSGDINYGYTF. The whole variable domain, filled in from reference TRBV2 and TRBJ1-2, reads EPEVTQTPSHQVTQMGQEVILRCVPISNHLYFYWYRQILGQKVEFLVSFYNNEISEKSEIFDDQFSVERPDGSNFTLKIRSTKLEDSAMYFCASSGDINYGYTFGSGTRLTVV.

With regard to this clone: The junction does not match germline at one end; this may be a read error. This sequence joins TRBV4-2 and TRBJ2-3, with 13 bases that match TRBD2. CDR1 LGHNA and CDR2 YNFKEQ come from the germline V gene. CDR3 length equals 18 residues. The CDR3 protein is CANSQEGGLAGDTDTQYF. In nucleotides, the CDR3 is TGTGCCAACAGCCAAGAAGGAGGACTAGCGGGGGACACAGATACGCAGTATTTT.

The V gene is TRBV5-1, the J gene TRBJ1-3; 7 positions match TRBD1. Germline-derived CDR1 and CDR2 are SGHRS and YFSETQ. The ends lost 0 bases at V and 3 bases at J; junction bases unmatched: 6. The CDR3 totals 16 residues. CDR3 in amino acids: CASSLGRGLLGNTIYF. The CDR3 nucleotides are TGCGCCAGCAGCTTGGGTAGGGGGCTGCTTGGAAACACCATATATTTT. The variable domain in full, completed from reference TRBV5-1 and TRBJ1-3, reads KAGVTQTPRYLIKTRGQQVTLSCSPISGHRSVSWYQQTPGQGLQFLFEYFSETQRNKGNFPGRFSGRQFSNSRSEMNVSTLELGDSALYLCASSLGRGLLGNTIYFGEGSWLTVV.

The chain combines TRBV30 with TRBJ2-3; perhaps TRBD2 as D (6 bases). V was pared by 1 base and J by 4 bases, with 15 bases between. CDR1 and CDR2 from the germline V gene are GTSNPN and SVGIG (reference sequence). The CDR3 runs 15 residues. CDR3 amino acids: CAWSGWREVPDTQYF. In DNA, the CDR3 is TGTGCCTGGAGTGGGTGGCGGGAAGTCCCAGATACGCAGTATTTT.

This clone was counted once. The J gene is TRBJ2-7, the V gene TRBV28; the match to TRBD2 covers 7 bases. The CDR3 is made up of 11 amino acids. Germline assignment: CDR1 MDHEN and CDR2 SYDVKM. This CDR3 is CAISGLYEQYF. CDR3 coding DNA: TGTGCTATTAGCGGGCTCTACGAGCAGTACTTC.

The CDR3 region is CASDGQVTDTQYF. CDR3 DNA: TGTGCTAGTGATGGACAGGTCACAGATACGCAGTATTTT. The chain couples TRBV12-5 to TRBJ2-3; 7 bases are shared with TRBD1. V was pared by 7 bases and J by 2 bases, with 3 bases of the junction left unmatched. CDR3 length: 13 amino acids. In germline, CDR1 is LGHNT, CDR2 FRNRAP. Variable domain in full (rest from reference TRBV12-5 and TRBJ2-3): DARVTQTPRHKVTEMGQEVTMRCQPILGHNTVFWYRQTMMQGLELLAYFRNRAPLDDSGMPKDRFSAEMPDATLATLKIQPSEPRDSAVYFCASDGQVTDTQYFGPGTRLTVL.

The rearrangement links TRBV19 to TRBJ1-2, with TRBD1 as a possible D gene (5 bases). V dropped 8 bases and J dropped 7 bases, with 17 bases sitting between them. The CDR3 is made up of 13 amino acids. In germline, CDR1 is LNHDA, CDR2 SQIVND (reference sequence). The CDR3 DNA reads TGTGCCAGTGGCCCTCAGGGTCCGGGTGGCTACACCTTC. Translating it yields CASGPQGPGGYTF.

The table lists this clone with a few counts. The gene calls are TRBV6-5 and TRBJ1-1, with D possibly TRBD1 on 5 matching bases. The CDR3 covers 10 residues. V shed 8 bases and J shed 10 bases, with 11 bases lying between them. In germline, CDR1 is MNHEY, CDR2 SVGAGI. The CDR3 region has the DNA TGTGCCAGCCCTGACAGCCGAGCTTTCTTT. Translation: CASPDSRAFF.

The sample holds many counts of this clone. The rearrangement uses TRBV11-3 and TRBJ2-2; the D gene is possibly TRBD1 (6 bases). Germline lookup yields CDR1 SGHNT and CDR2 YENEEA. Trimming removed 4 bases from V and 5 bases from J, with 11 bases in between. CDR3 length: 14 residues. The CDR3 coding sequence is TGTGCCAGCAGCTCACAGGGCAGTACCGGGGAGCTGTTTTTT. Translating gives CASSSQGSTGELFF.